The 26 T cell receptor beta chains in this list originate from one sample, sequenced in a study of early T cells in non-severe SARS-CoV-2 infection. TCRdb reprocessed the 5' RACE reads with MiXCR, giving one entry per CDR3 protein. Of some 48,000 distinct CDR3 sequences listed, around 7.7% are singletons. Specimen: whole blood. The receptors here all came from an adult who was a healthcare worker with PCR-confirmed SARS-CoV-2 infection or an uninfected control (not recorded which).

The chain has TRBV9 and TRBJ2-1; 10 bases are shared with TRBD2. J lost 1 base, V lost 2 bases, and 0 bases had no gene match. Germline-derived CDR1 and CDR2 are SGDLS and YYNGEE. This CDR3 region has 15 residues. As DNA, the CDR3 is TGTGCCAGCAGCGTGGGACTAGCGTCCTACAATGAGCAGTTCTTC. It is translated as CASSVGLASYNEQFF.

The genes are TRBV29-1 and TRBJ2-7; D uncertain. The V and J ends lost 6 bases and 2 bases respectively, with 14 bases between them. The CDR3 spans 13 residues. The V gene's germline CDR1 is SQVTM and CDR2 ANQGSEA. In DNA, the CDR3 is TGCAGCGTGGAAACTGACACCCCCTACGAGCAGTACTTC. This codes for CSVETDTPYEQYF.

This clonotype was observed a handful of times. CDR3 region: CASTGGSDYGYTF. The CDR3, as DNA: TGTGCCAGCACGGGGGGCTCTGACTATGGCTACACCTTC. The chain recombines TRBV2 with TRBJ1-2; possible D gene TRBD1, 6 bases. Trimming shortened V by 7 bases and J by 3 bases, and 12 bases separated the two germline ends. CDR1 is SNHLY and CDR2 is FYNNEI in the germline V gene. The CDR3 length is 13 residues. Supplemented by reference TRBV2 and TRBJ1-2, the full variable domain reads EPEVTQTPSHQVTQMGQEVILRCVPISNHLYFYWYRQILGQKVEFLVSFYNNEISEKSEIFDDQFSVERPDGSNFTLKIRSTKLEDSAMYFCASTGGSDYGYTFGSGTRLTVV.

The chain joins TRBV12-3 or TRBV12-4 to TRBJ2-2; the match to TRBD1 covers 9 bases. The V gene end was trimmed by 1 base and the J gene end by 4 bases; junction bases not matched to a gene: 1. This CDR3 has 15 residues. CDR3 sequence: CASSLDRGRTGELFF. The CDR3 DNA reads TGTGCCAGCAGTTTAGACAGGGGGCGCACCGGGGAGCTGTTTTTT.

This clonotype was detected a few times. The V gene is TRBV6-2 or TRBV6-3, the J gene TRBJ1-1; a possible D gene is TRBD1 (5 bases). CDR1 MNHEY and CDR2 SVGEGT come from the germline V gene. Deletions cut 2 bases from V and 1 base from J, with 11 bases between. This CDR3 region has 15 residues. Here the CDR3 DNA reads TGTGCCAGCAGTTACCAAGCTCAGGGGAACACTGAAGCTTTCTTT. This sequence encodes CASSYQAQGNTEAFF.

A remark on this clonotype: This may come from a read error, since a much larger clone is one base off. The CDR3 DNA reads TGCAGTGCTAAACGGGGACAGAGAGTATACGAGCAGTACTTC. Its protein product is CSAKRGQRVYEQYF. The rearrangement uses TRBV20-1 and TRBJ2-7; 7 bases match TRBD1. The germline V gene encodes CDR1 DFQATT and CDR2 SNEGSKA (reference sequence). The V gene end was trimmed by 4 bases and the J gene end by 4 bases; junction bases not matched to a gene: 10. The CDR3 runs 14 residues.

Many counts were recorded for this clonotype. This rearrangement joins TRBV6-2 or TRBV6-3 to TRBJ1-5; TRBD1 matches 8 bases. With V trimmed by 4 bases and J by 7 bases, 6 bases remained unmatched. Per the germline V gene, CDR1 is MNHEY and CDR2 is SVGEGT. This CDR3 has 14 amino acids. DNA for the CDR3: TGTGCCAGCAGTTGGACAGGGAACGGCCAGCCCCAGCATTTT. This sequence encodes CASSWTGNGQPQHF.

This clonotype was seen more than once but under ten times. The chain joins TRBV4-2 to TRBJ2-6, with D unresolved. V was cut by 0 bases and J by 4 bases, with 7 bases left in between. CDR1 and CDR2 from the germline V gene are LGHNA and YNFKEQ. CDR3 length: 15 residues. The CDR3 DNA reads as TGTGCCAGCAGCCAAGAAAGCAGAGGGGCCAACGTCCTGACTTTC. Translation: CASSQESRGANVLTF.

This clonotype was observed a handful of times. The chain combines TRBV12-3 or TRBV12-4 with TRBJ2-7; 7 positions agree with TRBD1. Trimming cost V 1 base and J 5 bases; bases outside gene matches: 8. There are 15 residues in the CDR3. The CDR3 reads CASSLGAGGSHEQYF. In DNA, the CDR3 is TGTGCCAGCAGTTTAGGGGCAGGGGGTAGTCACGAGCAGTACTTC.

The sample holds many counts of this clonotype. The rearrangement joins TRBV2 to TRBJ1-1; D perhaps matches TRBD1 (6 bases). Looked up from germline, CDR1 is SNHLY and CDR2 is FYNNEI. The CDR3 consists of 11 residues. The germline V and J ends were trimmed by 4 bases and 12 bases, with 12 bases remaining between them. CDR3 loop: CASSVRGHSFF. The CDR3 DNA sequence: TGTGCCAGCAGTGTTCGGGGACATTCTTTCTTT. The full variable domain, its missing parts supplied by reference TRBV2 and TRBJ1-1, is EPEVTQTPSHQVTQMGQEVILRCVPISNHLYFYWYRQILGQKVEFLVSFYNNEISEKSEIFDDQFSVERPDGSNFTLKIRSTKLEDSAMYFCASSVRGHSFFGQGTRLTVV.

This clonotype was observed many times. The chain is built from TRBV30 and TRBJ1-1, with 12 bases matching TRBD1. Germline V gene data show CDR1 as GTSNPN and CDR2 as SVGIG (reference sequence). The J segment lost 7 bases and the V segment lost 8 bases, leaving 5 bases of the junction unmatched. This CDR3 comprises 12 residues. The DNA for the CDR3 is TGTGCCGGGGGACAGGGGGCCTATGAAGCTTTCTTT. As protein: CAGGQGAYEAFF.

This clonotype was detected ten times or more. The gene calls are TRBV6-6 and TRBJ1-2; D gene uncertain. Per the germline V gene, CDR1 is MNHNY and CDR2 is SVGAGI (reference sequence). This CDR3 is built from 17 residues. V lost 6 bases and J 7 bases, leaving 27 bases between the germline ends. CDR3 sequence reads: CASRPRDILWGDTGYTF. CDR3 bases: TGTGCCAGCAGACCCCGAGACATCCTATGGGGAGATACTGGCTACACCTTC.

This clonotype was seen ten or more times. This chain connects TRBV3-1 to TRBJ1-1; D not certain. Trimming removed 0 bases from V and 11 bases from J, with 16 bases in between. The CDR3 totals 14 residues. Germline lookup yields CDR1 LGHDT and CDR2 YNNKEL (reference sequence). This chain's CDR3 is CASSQDSQGLGAFF. In DNA form, the CDR3 reads TGTGCCAGCAGCCAAGATTCTCAAGGGCTCGGGGCTTTCTTT.

This clonotype was seen more than once but under ten times. The V call is TRBV20-1, the J call TRBJ2-2; TRBD2 matches at 8 bases. The CDR3 spans 14 residues. Germline trimming cut 4 bases from V and 4 bases from J; bases unmatched to any gene: 5. CDR1 DFQATT and CDR2 SNEGSKA come from the germline V gene (reference sequence). The CDR3 reads CSATRGGITGELFF. CDR3 coding DNA: TGCAGTGCTACCCGGGGGGGCATCACCGGGGAGCTGTTTTTT.

The gene calls are TRBV7-9 and TRBJ1-4, with 7 bases that match TRBD1. The germline V gene has CDR1 SEHNR and CDR2 FQNEAQ (reference sequence). V lost 3 bases and J lost 2; bases outside the gene matches: 3. CDR3 length equals 15 residues. CDR3 nucleotides: TGTGCCAGCAGCTTCAGGGGACAGACTAATGAAAAACTGTTTTTT. Translating gives CASSFRGQTNEKLFF. Using reference TRBV7-9 and TRBJ1-4 for the parts outside the CDR3, the full variable domain is DTGVSQNPRHKITKRGQNVTFRCDPISEHNRLYWYRQTLGQGPEFLTYFQNEAQLEKSRLLSDRFSAERPKGSFSTLEIQRTEQGDSAMYLCASSFRGQTNEKLFFGSGTQLSVL.

This clonotype was detected many times. The chain combines TRBV14 with TRBJ2-1, with 7 bases matching TRBD2. V shed 4 bases, J shed 2 bases, and the junction held 8 bases outside the gene matches. CDR3 length: 16 amino acids. Per germline, CDR1 SGHDN and CDR2 FVKESK. Written as DNA, the CDR3 is TGTGCCAGCAGCCCACCGGGACTACCAACCTACAATGAGCAGTTCTTC. Protein product: CASSPPGLPTYNEQFF.

This clonotype has a handful of counts. V and J are TRBV20-1 and TRBJ1-5; D remains ambiguous. The CDR3 is 13 residues long. The germline gives CDR1 DFQATT, CDR2 SNEGSKA (reference sequence). V lost 1 base and J lost 7, with 11 bases in between. CDR3 nucleotides: TGCAGTGCTAGAGGGGCAGGTGACCAGCCCCAGCATTTT. It is translated as CSARGAGDQPQHF.

The V gene is TRBV20-1, the J gene TRBJ1-1, with 7 positions matching TRBD1. J gave up 0 bases and V 2 bases, and 18 bases lay outside the gene matches. CDR1 DFQATT and CDR2 SNEGSKA come from the germline V gene (reference sequence). This CDR3 is built from 19 residues. The CDR3 DNA is TGCAGTGCTAGACCCATTTTGGGGCCAGGGGGTAGGATGAACACTGAAGCTTTCTTT. Protein sequence: CSARPILGPGGRMNTEAFF.

In this sample, this clonotype turned up a few times. V gene TRBV3-1 combines with J gene TRBJ2-3; 12 nucleotides agree with TRBD2. The CDR3 is 17 residues long. Germline loops: CDR1 LGHDT, CDR2 YNNKEL (reference sequence). Unmatched junction bases numbered 4, after V lost 1 base and J lost 2 bases. The DNA for the CDR3 is TGTGCCAGCAGCCAAGGGGGGACTAGCGGGTTCACAGATACGCAGTATTTT. This codes for CASSQGGTSGFTDTQYF.

The rearrangement joins TRBV5-6 to TRBJ1-2; 10 positions match TRBD1. CDR3 length equals 14 residues. The trim removed 4 bases at V and 8 bases at J, leaving 8 bases unmatched. Germline V gene lookup returns CDR1 SGHDT and CDR2 YYEEEE. The CDR3 loop reads CASSTGTGALGYTF. Here the CDR3 DNA reads TGTGCCAGCAGCACTGGGACAGGGGCGCTAGGCTACACCTTC.

This clonotype was seen ten or more times. The chain links TRBV4-1 to TRBJ1-1, with 8 bases identical to TRBD1. Trimming took 0 bases from V and 5 from J; bases not matched to a gene: 2. Germline CDR1 and CDR2: MGHRA and YSYEKL. This CDR3 contains 14 residues. The CDR3 protein is CASSQDQGATEAFF. The CDR3 DNA reads TGCGCCAGCAGCCAAGATCAGGGGGCAACTGAAGCTTTCTTT.

This clonotype was found many times. V gene TRBV7-2 combines with J gene TRBJ1-4; maybe TRBD1 (5 bases). The CDR3 extends over 15 amino acids. V shed 4 bases and J shed 0 bases, with 9 bases lying between them. CDR1 and CDR2 (germline): SGHTA, FQGNSA. The DNA for the CDR3 is TGTGCCAGCAGCTCTCAGGGTGCAACTAATGAAAAACTGTTTTTT. This gives the protein CASSSQGATNEKLFF.

This chain joins TRBV5-5 and TRBJ1-2; D ambiguous. Germline-derived CDR1 and CDR2 are SGHKS and YYEKEE (reference sequence). The length of the CDR3 is 15 residues. Trimming removed 7 bases from V and 2 bases from J, with 18 bases in between. The CDR3 spells CASSDPGVGNYGYTF. In DNA, the CDR3 is TGTGCCAGCTCGGATCCAGGAGTCGGAAACTATGGCTACACCTTC.

This clonotype came up many times. The J gene is TRBJ2-7, the V gene TRBV28, with D possibly being TRBD1 (7 bases). There are 14 residues in the CDR3. The V gene's germline CDR1 is MDHEN and CDR2 SYDVKM. Trimming removed 3 bases from V and 4 bases from J, with 13 bases in between. The CDR3 coding sequence is TGTGCCAGCAGTTTTGGAGGGGGCGGGTACGAGCAGTACTTC. It specifies CASSFGGGGYEQYF.

A few counts support this clonotype. The chain joins TRBV20-1 to TRBJ2-5, with 9 positions matching TRBD1. The CDR3 consists of 12 residues. With V trimmed by 5 bases and J by 3 bases, 1 base remained unmatched. The germline V gene encodes CDR1 DFQATT and CDR2 SNEGSKA (reference sequence). CDR3 residues: CSARDREETQYF. CDR3 DNA sequence: TGCAGTGCTCGGGACAGGGAAGAGACCCAGTACTTC.

Ten or more counts support this clonotype. V usage is TRBV2 and J usage is TRBJ2-7; TRBD2 is a possible D gene (6 bases). With 7 bases removed from V and 3 bases from J, the gap between germline ends came to 13 bases. The CDR3 is made up of 13 amino acids. Germline V lookup: CDR1 SNHLY, CDR2 FYNNEI. The CDR3 DNA reads TGTGCCAGCAACCCGGGGGACCACTACGAGCAGTACTTC. This sequence encodes CASNPGDHYEQYF.